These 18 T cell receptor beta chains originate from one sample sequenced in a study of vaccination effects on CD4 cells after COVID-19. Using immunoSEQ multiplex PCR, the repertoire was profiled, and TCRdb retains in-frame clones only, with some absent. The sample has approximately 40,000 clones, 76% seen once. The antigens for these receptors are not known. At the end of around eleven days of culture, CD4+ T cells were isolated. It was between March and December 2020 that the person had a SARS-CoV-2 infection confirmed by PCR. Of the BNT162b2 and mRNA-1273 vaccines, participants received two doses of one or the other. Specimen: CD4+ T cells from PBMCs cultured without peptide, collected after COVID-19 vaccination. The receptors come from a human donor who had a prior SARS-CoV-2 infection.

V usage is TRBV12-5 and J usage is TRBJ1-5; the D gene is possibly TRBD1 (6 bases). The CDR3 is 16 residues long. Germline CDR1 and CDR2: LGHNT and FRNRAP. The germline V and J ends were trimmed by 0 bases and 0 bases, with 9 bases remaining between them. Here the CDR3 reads CASGLVQGDSNQPQHF. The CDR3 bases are TGTGCTAGTGGTTTGGTACAGGGAGATAGCAATCAGCCCCAGCATTTT.

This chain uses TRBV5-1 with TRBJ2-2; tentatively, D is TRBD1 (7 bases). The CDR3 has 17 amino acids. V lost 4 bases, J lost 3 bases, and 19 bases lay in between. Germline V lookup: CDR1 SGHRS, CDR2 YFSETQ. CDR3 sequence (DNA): TGCGCCAGCAGCCCCGGAGCCGGCAGGGGGGACACCGGGGAGCTGTTTTTT. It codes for CASSPGAGRGDTGELFF.

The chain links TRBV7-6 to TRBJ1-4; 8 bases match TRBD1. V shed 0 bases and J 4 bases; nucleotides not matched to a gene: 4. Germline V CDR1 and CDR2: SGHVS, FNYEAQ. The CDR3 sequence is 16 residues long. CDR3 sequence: CASSLAVGQGNEKLFF. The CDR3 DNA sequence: TGTGCCAGCAGCTTAGCGGTAGGACAGGGTAATGAAAAACTGTTTTTT.

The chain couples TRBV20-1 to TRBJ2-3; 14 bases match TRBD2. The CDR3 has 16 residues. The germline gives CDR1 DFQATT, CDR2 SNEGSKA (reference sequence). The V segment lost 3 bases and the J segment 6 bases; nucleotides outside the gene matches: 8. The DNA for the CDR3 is TGCAGTGCTAGTGAGGGACTAGCGGGAGTGGCGGATACGCAGTATTTT. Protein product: CSASEGLAGVADTQYF.

The CDR3 bases are TGTGCCAGCAGGGCCAATTGGGCAGATACGCAGTATTTT. As protein: CASRANWADTQYF. This chain uses TRBV21-1 with TRBJ2-3. TRBV21-1 is termed a pseudogene. The CDR3 extends over 13 amino acids.

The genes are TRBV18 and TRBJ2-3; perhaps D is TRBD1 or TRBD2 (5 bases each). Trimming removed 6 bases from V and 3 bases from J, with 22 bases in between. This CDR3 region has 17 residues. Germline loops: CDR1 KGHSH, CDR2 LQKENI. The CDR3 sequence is CASSRNPGTQRTDTQYF. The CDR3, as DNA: TGTGCCAGCTCCCGAAACCCCGGGACCCAGAGAACAGATACGCAGTATTTT.

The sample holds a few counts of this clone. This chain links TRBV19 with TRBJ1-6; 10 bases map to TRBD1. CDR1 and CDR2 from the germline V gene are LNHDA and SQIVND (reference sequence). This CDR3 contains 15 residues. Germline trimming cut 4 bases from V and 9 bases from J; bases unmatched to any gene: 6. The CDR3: CASSKTGGPLSPLHF. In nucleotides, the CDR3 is TGTGCCAGTAGTAAGACAGGGGGCCCTCTTTCACCCCTCCACTTT.

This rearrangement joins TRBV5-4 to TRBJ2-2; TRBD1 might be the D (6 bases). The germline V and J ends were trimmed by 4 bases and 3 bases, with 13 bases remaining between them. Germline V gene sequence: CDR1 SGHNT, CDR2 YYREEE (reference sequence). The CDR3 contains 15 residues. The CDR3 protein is CASSLDRMDTGELFF. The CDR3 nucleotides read TGTGCCAGCAGCCTCGACAGGATGGACACCGGGGAGCTGTTTTTT.

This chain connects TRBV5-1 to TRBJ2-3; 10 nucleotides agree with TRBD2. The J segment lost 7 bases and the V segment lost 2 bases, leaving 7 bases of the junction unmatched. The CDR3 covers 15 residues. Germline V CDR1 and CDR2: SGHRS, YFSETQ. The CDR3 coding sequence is TGCGCCAGCAGCTTAGTAATAGCGGGGGGAAATACGCAGTATTTT. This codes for CASSLVIAGGNTQYF.

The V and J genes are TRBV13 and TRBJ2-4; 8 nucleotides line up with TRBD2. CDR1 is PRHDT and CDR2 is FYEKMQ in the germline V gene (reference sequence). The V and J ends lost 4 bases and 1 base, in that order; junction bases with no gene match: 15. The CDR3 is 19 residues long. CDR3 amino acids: CASSSAGLAGRSAKNIQYF. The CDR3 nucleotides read TGTGCCAGCAGCTCGGCAGGTCTAGCGGGCCGGTCGGCCAAAAACATTCAGTACTTC.

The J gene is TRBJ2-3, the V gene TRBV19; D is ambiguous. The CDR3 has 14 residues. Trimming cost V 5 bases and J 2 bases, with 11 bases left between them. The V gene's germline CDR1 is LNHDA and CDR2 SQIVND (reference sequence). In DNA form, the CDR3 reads TGTGCCAGTAGTCCACGGTGGGCCACAGATACGCAGTATTTT. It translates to CASSPRWATDTQYF. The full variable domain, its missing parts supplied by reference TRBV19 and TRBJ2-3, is DGGITQSPKYLFRKEGQNVTLSCEQNLNHDAMYWYRQDPGQGLRLIYYSQIVNDFQKGDIAEGYSVSREKKESFPLTVTSAQKNPTAFYLCASSPRWATDTQYFGPGTRLTVL.

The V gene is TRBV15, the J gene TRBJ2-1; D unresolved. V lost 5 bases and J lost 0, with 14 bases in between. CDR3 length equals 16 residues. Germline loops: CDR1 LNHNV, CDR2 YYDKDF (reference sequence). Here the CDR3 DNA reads TGTGCCACCAGCGGCTATCAGAGGAGCTCCTACAATGAGCAGTTCTTC. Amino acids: CATSGYQRSSYNEQFF.

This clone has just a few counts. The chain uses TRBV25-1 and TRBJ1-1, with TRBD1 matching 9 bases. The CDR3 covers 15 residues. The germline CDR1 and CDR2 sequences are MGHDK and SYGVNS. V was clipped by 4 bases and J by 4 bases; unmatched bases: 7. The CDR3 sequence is CASSGIGQGSTEAFF. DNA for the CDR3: TGTGCCAGCAGTGGTATCGGACAGGGGAGCACTGAAGCTTTCTTT.

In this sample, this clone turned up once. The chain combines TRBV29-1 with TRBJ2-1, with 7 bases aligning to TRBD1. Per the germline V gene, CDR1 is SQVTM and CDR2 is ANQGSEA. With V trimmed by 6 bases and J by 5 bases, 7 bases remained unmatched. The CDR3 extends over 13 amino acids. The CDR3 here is CSVTRDSNNEQFF. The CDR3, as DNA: TGCAGCGTGACGAGGGACAGTAACAATGAGCAGTTCTTC.

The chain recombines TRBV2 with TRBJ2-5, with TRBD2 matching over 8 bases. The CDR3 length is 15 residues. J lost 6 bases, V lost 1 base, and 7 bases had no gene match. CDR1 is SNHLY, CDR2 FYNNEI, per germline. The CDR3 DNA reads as TGTGCCAGCAGTGAAGGGCCAGCGGGAGCTCAGACCCAGTACTTC. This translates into CASSEGPAGAQTQYF.

CDR3 in amino acids: CASSVREISYNEQFF. DNA for the CDR3: TGTGCCAGCAGTGTAAGGGAGATCTCCTACAATGAGCAGTTCTTC. The chain couples TRBV2 to TRBJ2-1, with D tentatively TRBD2 (5 bases). CDR1 and CDR2 (germline): SNHLY, FYNNEI. CDR3 size: 15 residues. Trimming cost V 4 bases and J 0 bases, with 10 bases left between them.

The CDR3 reads CASSPDALQYF. The CDR3 coding sequence is TGTGCCAGTTCGCCCGACGCCCTGCAGTATTTT. The V call is TRBV2, the J call TRBJ2-3; no firm D call. Germline-derived CDR1 and CDR2 are SNHLY and FYNNEI. Deletions cut 9 bases from V and 11 bases from J, with 15 bases between. CDR3 length equals 11 residues.

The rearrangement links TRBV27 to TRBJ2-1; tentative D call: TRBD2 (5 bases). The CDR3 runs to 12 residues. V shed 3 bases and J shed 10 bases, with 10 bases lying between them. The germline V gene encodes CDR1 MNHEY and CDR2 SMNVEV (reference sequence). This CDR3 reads CASSLRVGEQFF. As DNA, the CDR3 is TGTGCCAGCAGTTTGCGGGTCGGAGAGCAGTTCTTC.